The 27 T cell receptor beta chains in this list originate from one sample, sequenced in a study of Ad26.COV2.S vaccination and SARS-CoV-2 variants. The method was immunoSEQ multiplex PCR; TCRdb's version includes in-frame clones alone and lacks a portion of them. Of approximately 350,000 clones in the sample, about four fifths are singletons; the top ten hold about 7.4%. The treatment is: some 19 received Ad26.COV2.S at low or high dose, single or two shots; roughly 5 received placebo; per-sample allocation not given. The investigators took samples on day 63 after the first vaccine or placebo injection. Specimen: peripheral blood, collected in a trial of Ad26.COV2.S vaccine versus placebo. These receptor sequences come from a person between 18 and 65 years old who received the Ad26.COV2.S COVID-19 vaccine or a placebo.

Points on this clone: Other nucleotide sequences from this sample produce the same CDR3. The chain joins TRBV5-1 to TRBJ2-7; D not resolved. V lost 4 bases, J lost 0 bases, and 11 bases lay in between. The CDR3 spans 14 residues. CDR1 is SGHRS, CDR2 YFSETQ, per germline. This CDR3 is CASSRSGSSYEQYF. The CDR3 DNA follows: TGCGCCAGCAGCCGTTCCGGATCCTCCTACGAGCAGTACTTC.

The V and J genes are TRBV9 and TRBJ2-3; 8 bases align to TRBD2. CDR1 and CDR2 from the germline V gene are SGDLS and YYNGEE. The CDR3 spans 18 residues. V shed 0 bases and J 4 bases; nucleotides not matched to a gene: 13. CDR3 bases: TGTGCCAGCAGCGTAGCCTCATCCACCGGGGGGGCCGCAGATACGCAGTATTTT. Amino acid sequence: CASSVASSTGGAADTQYF.

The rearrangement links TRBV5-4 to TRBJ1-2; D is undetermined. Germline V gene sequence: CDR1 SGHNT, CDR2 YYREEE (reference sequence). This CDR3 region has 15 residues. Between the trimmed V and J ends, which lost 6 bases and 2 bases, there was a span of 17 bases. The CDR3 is CASTYFQPSNYGYTF. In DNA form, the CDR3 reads TGTGCCAGCACCTATTTCCAGCCTAGCAACTATGGCTACACCTTC.

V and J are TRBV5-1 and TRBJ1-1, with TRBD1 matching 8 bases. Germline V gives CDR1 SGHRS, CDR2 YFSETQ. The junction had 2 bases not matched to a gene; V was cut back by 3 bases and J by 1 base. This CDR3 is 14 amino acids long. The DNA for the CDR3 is TGCGCCAGCAGCTCCGACAGGGGGAACACTGAAGCTTTCTTT. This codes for CASSSDRGNTEAFF.

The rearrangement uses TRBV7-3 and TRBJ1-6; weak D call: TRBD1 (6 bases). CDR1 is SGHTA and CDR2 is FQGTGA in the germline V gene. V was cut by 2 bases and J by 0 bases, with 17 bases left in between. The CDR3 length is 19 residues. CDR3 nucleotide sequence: TGTGCCAGCAGCTTATCCGACAGGCCTAAGGGCTCCTATAATTCACCCCTCCACTTT. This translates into CASSLSDRPKGSYNSPLHF.

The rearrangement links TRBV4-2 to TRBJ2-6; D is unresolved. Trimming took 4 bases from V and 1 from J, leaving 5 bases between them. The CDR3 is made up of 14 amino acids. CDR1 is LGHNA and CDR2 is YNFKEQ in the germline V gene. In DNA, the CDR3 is TGTGCCAGCAGCCTCCGTTCTGGGGCCAACGTCCTGACTTTC. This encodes CASSLRSGANVLTF.

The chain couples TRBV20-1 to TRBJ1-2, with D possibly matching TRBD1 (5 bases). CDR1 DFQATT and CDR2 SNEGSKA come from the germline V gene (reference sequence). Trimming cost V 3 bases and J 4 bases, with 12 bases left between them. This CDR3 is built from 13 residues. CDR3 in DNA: TGCAGTGCTAGTCCCCAGGGAGGCTATGGCTACACCTTC. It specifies CSASPQGGYGYTF.

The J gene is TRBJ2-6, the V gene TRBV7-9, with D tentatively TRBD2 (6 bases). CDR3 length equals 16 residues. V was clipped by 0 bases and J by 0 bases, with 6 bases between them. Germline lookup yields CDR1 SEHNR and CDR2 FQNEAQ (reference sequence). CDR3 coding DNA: TGTGCCAGCAGCTTAGCCGGGGGCTCTGGGGCCAACGTCCTGACTTTC. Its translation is CASSLAGGSGANVLTF.

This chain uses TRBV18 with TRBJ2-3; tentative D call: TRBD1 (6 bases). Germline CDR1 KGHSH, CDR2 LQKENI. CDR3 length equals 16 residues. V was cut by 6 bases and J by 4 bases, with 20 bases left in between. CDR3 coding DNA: TGTGCCAGCTCCCGGACAGAGAACCCCTGGGCAGATACGCAGTATTTT. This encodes CASSRTENPWADTQYF.

This CDR3 reads CASSHPARGESLYTF. The DNA for the CDR3 is TGCGCCAGCAGCCATCCCGCCAGGGGGGAATCCCTCTACACCTTC. The chain employs TRBV4-1 and TRBJ1-2; 7 bases line up with TRBD1. This CDR3 is 15 amino acids long. Per germline, CDR1 MGHRA and CDR2 YSYEKL. V shed 3 bases and J 10 bases; nucleotides not matched to a gene: 14.

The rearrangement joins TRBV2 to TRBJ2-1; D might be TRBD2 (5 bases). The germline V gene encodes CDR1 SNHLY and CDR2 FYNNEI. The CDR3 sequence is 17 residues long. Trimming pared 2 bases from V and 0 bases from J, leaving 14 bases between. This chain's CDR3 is CASSETSDWGSYNEQFF. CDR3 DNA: TGTGCCAGCAGTGAAACTAGTGACTGGGGCTCCTACAATGAGCAGTTCTTC.

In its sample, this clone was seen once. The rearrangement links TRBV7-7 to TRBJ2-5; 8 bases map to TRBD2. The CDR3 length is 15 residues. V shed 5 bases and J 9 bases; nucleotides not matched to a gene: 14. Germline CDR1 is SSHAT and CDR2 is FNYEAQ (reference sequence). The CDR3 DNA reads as TGTGCCAGCAGCCCTATCACTAGCGGAGGGGCGGCCCAGTACTTC. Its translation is CASSPITSGGAAQYF.

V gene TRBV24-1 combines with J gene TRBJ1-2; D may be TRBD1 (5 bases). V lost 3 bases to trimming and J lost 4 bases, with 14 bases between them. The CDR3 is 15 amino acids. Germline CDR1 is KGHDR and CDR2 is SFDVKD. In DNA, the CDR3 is TGTGCCACCAGTGATCCTGCGGGGGATGCCTATGGCTACACCTTC. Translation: CATSDPAGDAYGYTF.

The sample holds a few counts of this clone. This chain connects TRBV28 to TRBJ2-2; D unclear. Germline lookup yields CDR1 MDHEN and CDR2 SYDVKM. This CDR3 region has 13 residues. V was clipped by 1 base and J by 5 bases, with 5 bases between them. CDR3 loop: CASSLYGTGELFF. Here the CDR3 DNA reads TGTGCCAGCAGTTTATATGGAACCGGGGAGCTGTTTTTT.

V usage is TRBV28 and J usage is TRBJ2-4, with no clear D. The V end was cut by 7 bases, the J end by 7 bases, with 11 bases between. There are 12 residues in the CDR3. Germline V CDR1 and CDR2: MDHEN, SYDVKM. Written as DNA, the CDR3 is TGTGCCAGCACCTCACAACTGAACATTCAGTACTTC. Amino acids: CASTSQLNIQYF.

CDR3 amino acids: CASGLTQGQFF. Written as DNA, the CDR3 is TGTGCTAGTGGTTTGACCCAAGGGCAGTTCTTC. The V call is TRBV12-5, the J call TRBJ2-1; D gene ambiguous. Germline CDR1 is LGHNT and CDR2 is FRNRAP. The CDR3 is made up of 11 amino acids. V gave up 2 bases and J gave up 12 bases, with 8 bases separating them.

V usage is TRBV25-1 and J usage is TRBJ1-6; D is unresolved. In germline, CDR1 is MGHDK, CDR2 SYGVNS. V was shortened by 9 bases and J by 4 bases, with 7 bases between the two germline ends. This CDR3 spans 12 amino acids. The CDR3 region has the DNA TGTGCCAGACAGTCATATAATTCACCCCTCCACTTT. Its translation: CARQSYNSPLHF.

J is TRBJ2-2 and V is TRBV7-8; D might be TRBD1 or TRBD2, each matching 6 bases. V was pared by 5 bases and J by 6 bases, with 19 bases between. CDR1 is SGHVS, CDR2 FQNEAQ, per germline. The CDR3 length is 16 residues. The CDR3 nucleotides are TGTGCCAGCAGCCGTAACAGGGAGGCCTACGCCGGGGAGCTGTTTTTT. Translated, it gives CASSRNREAYAGELFF.

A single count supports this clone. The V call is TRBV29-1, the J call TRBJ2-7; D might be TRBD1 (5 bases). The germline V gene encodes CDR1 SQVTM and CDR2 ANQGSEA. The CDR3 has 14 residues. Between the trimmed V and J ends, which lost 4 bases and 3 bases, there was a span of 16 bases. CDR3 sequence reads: CSVAPRVSDYEQYF. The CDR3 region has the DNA TGCAGCGTTGCACCCAGGGTAAGCGACTACGAGCAGTACTTC.

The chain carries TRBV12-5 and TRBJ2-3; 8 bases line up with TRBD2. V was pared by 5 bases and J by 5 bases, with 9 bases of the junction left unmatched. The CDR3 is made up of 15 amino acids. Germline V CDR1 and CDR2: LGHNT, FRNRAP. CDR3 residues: CASGAFGGGLDTQYF. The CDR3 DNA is TGTGCTAGTGGTGCCTTCGGGGGGGGGCTAGATACGCAGTATTTT.

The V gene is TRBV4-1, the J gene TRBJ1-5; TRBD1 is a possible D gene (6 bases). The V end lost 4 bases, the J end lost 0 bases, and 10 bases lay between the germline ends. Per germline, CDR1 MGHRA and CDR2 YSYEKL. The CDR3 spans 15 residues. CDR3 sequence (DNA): TGCGCCAGCAGCCTGCAGGGGTTTAGCAATCAGCCCCAGCATTTT. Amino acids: CASSLQGFSNQPQHF.

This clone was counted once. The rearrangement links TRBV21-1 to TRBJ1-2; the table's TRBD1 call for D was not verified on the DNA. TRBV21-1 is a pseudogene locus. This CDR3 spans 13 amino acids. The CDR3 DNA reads TGTGCCAGCAGCAAAGCGAGGGGGAATGGCTACACCTTC. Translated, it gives CASSKARGNGYTF.

The CDR3 DNA reads TGTGCCAGCAGTGTTGAGGCGGGGGTCTCCTACGAGCAGTACTTC. Protein: CASSVEAGVSYEQYF. The chain recombines TRBV6-4 with TRBJ2-7; TRBD2 aligns across 7 bases. The ends lost 4 bases at V and 0 bases at J; junction bases unmatched: 6. The germline V gene encodes CDR1 MRHNA and CDR2 SNTAGT. The CDR3 is made up of 15 amino acids.

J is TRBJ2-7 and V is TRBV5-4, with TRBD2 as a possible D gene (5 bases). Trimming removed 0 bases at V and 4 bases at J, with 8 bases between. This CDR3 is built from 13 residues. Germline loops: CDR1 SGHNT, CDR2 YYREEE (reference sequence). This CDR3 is CASSLEREYEQYF. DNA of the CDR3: TGTGCCAGCAGCTTGGAAAGGGAGTACGAGCAGTACTTC.

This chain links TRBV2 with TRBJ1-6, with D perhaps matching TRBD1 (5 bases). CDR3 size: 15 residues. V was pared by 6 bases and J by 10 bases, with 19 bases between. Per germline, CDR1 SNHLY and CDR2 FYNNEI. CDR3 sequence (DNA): TGTGCCAGCAGGATCCGGGACCCAGGGATGTCACCCCTCCACTTT. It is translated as CASRIRDPGMSPLHF.

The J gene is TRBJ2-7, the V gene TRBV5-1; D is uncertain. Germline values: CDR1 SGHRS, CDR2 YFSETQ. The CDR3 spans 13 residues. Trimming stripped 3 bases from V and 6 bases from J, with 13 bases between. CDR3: CASSSPSLGEQYF. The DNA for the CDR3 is TGCGCCAGCAGCTCCCCAAGCCTGGGCGAGCAGTACTTC.

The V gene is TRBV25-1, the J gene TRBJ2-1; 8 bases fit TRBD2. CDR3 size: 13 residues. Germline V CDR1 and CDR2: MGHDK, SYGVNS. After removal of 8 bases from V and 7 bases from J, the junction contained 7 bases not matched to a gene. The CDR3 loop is CASLRGGGNEQFF. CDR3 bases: TGTGCCAGCCTTCGGGGGGGCGGGAATGAGCAGTTCTTC.